This T cell receptor beta chain was retrieved from a study of T cells in localized non-small cell lung cancer. Whole-study results and caveats: The appearance of a median roughly 58 of the top 100 tumor clones was seen in adjacent lung. Tumor trailed uninvolved adjacent lung in T cell clonality, which peaked there.

Produced via immunoSEQ multiplex PCR; TCRdb's table is partial and in-frame only. The sample yields approximately 28,000 clones, 92% seen once. As for this clone: Its antigen is as yet unknown.

Per germline, CDR1 MDHEN and CDR2 SYDVKM. With 4 bases clipped from V and 9 bases from J, the junction kept 11 bases outside the gene matches. This CDR3 has 15 amino acids. The sequencing here drew on peripheral blood mononuclear cells, taken before any cancer treatment. The receptor comes from a woman between 35 and 75 years old with stage III lung adenocarcinoma. The chain links TRBV28 to TRBJ2-1, with 8 bases that match TRBD2. The CDR3 DNA follows: TGTGCCAGCAGTTGCTATCGGGAGGGCCTGTGTGAGCAGTTCTTC. This encodes CASSCYREGLCEQFF.